This T cell receptor beta chain was obtained from a study of T cells in Graves' hyperthyroidism and ophthalmopathy. General study points: The model's output predicted ophthalmopathy at a median of about 6.5 months prior to onset.

The investigators amplified TCR beta CDR3 regions from RNA transcripts. Researchers ran a first-round RT-PCR on the TCR CDR3 using the HTBI primer set. Via MiXCR, TCRdb re-called the multiplex PCR reads, giving one row per CDR3 protein. The sample lists approximately 690,000 distinct CDR3 sequences; more than 20% were seen once. CDR3 length equals 15 residues. Between the trimmed V and J ends, which lost 7 bases and 0 bases, there was a span of 14 bases. In its sample, this clonotype was seen a few times. Antigen: not known. The sequencing input was blood. This TCR derives from a man aged 30 to 39 with Graves' ophthalmopathy. The J gene is TRBJ2-3, the V gene TRBV12-3 or TRBV12-4, with D perhaps TRBD1 (5 bases). CDR3 sequence (DNA): TGTGCCAGCACCCTATTTAGGACAAGCACAGATACGCAGTATTTT. Its translation: CASTLFRTSTDTQYF.